This TCR beta chain emerged from a study of T cell changes during pregnancy in multiple sclerosis. Generated by immunoSEQ multiplex PCR, the TCRdb table keeps only in-frame clones and is missing some. Of tens of thousands of clones listed, about nine tenths were seen once; the top ten hold about 0.64%. The CDR3 runs to 15 residues. Germline V gives CDR1 MGHDK, CDR2 SYGVNS. Trimming shortened V by 6 bases and J by 4 bases, and 18 bases separated the two germline ends. The chain is built from TRBV25-1 and TRBJ1-2; D is ambiguous. The specimen comprised CD4+ T cells from peripheral blood mononuclear cells, sampled after pregnancy. This clonotype was sampled from a female donor with multiple sclerosis, enrolled in a pregnancy study. This chain's CDR3 is CASSPPQTASYGYTF. The CDR3 coding sequence is TGTGCCAGCAGCCCCCCTCAAACAGCTTCCTATGGCTACACCTTC.